The TCR beta chain described here comes from a study of blood T cells in healthy people across ages. Study results and caveats: Unknown donor CMV status possibly confounded expanded clonotype changes. Roughly linearly, TCR beta diversity per million T cells fell as age increased.

For this clonotype: Antigen: not known.

Next came a second PCR, run for about 7 to 12 cycles, which used a sample-barcoded 5' primer along with a J-beta primer mix. TCRdb re-called the 5' RACE reads with MiXCR, one entry per CDR3 protein. The sample consists of approximately 880,000 distinct CDR3 sequences, under 50% of them appearing once. The germline V gene has CDR1 MNHEY and CDR2 SMNVEV (reference sequence). This CDR3 is 13 amino acids long. V gave up 0 bases and J gave up 5 bases, with 7 bases separating them. Sequencing used blood. The rearrangement links TRBV27 to TRBJ1-1, with D hard to call. This sequence was found in a man aged 25-45 years in good health. The CDR3 coding sequence is TGTGCCAGCAGTTTATCCGGTCCGACTGAAGCTTTCTTT. Encoded protein: CASSLSGPTEAFF.